Ten or more counts support the clone carrying this T cell receptor (beta chain). What it binds is not known. Between the trimmed V and J ends, which lost 5 bases and 9 bases, there was a span of 22 bases. The CDR3 covers 14 residues. CDR1 is SQVTM and CDR2 is ANQGSEA in the germline V gene. Time point in this sample: pre-sensitization, week 0. The treatment denotes: therapeutic diphenylcyclopropenone sensitization with weekly scalp DPC. The data stem from a study of human T cells and chemical hapten exposure. Study at large: Diphenylcyclopropenone was applied weekly to patients' scalps across the roughly 23-week study. Recorded diagnoses among the mostly female patients were alopecia areata, totalis or universalis.

Overall study findings and caveats: No change in TCRs above 1 in 1000 frequency was produced by DPC sensitization.

From the RACE reads, TCRdb called clonotypes with MiXCR, one entry per CDR3 protein. The sample includes about 290,000 distinct CDR3 sequences, around 7.3% of them seen just once. The receptor was derived from a man younger than 35 with alopecia areata. Some clones in this sample may be carry-over from other donors' samples. Sequences were derived from whole blood, sampled in connection with sensitization to the hapten diphenylcyclopropenone (DPC). V and J are TRBV29-1 and TRBJ1-1; the D is unclear. The CDR3 DNA follows: TGCAGCGTTTCGATCGCGACGGAACCTAGGAAAGCTTTCTTT. It is translated as CSVSIATEPRKAFF.